Given below is one TCR beta chain in context. Antigen specificity is unknown. The data stem from a study of T cell repertoires in cytomegalovirus infection. Background on the study: Well-studied HLA-B-restricted CMV epitopes were used in the study alongside recently identified HLA-C-restricted ones. Both CMV infection and a matching HLA type were indicated by public TCR beta signatures. Notes on the study in general: The study found HLA-C-restricted CMV-specific TCR beta clonotypes dominating the ex vivo response. Identification of carriers of CMV plus the relevant HLA was achieved through cumulative public TCR beta family frequency.

TCRdb re-called the reads with MiXCR, one entry per CDR3 protein. The table shows roughly 90,000 distinct CDR3 sequences, with around 32% occurring only once. Per germline, CDR1 LNHDA and CDR2 SQIVND (reference sequence). Trimming took off 3 bases at V and 4 bases at J, with 8 bases between the two ends. The CDR3 loop spans 13 amino acids. Sequenced material: CD8+ T cells from cultured PBMCs, taken from culture after CMV antigen stimulation. The clonotype was recovered from a human donor in good health (CMV status not recorded). Some clones in this sample may be carry-over from other donors' samples. V gene TRBV19 combines with J gene TRBJ2-3; no clear D gene. The CDR3 nucleotides read TGTGCCAGTAGTATCTTCATCCCAGATACGCAGTATTTT. Translated, it gives CASSIFIPDTQYF.